Listed below are T cell receptor beta chains from one sample, sequenced in a study of blood T cell repertoires in COVID-19. The assay was immunoSEQ multiplex PCR, and TCRdb's table has in-frame clones only and misses some. The table shows hundreds of thousands of clones, with about 91% occurring only once. The sequenced sample consisted of peripheral blood. All receptors derive from a woman aged 45-60 years with COVID-19, enrolled during active disease. Both conserved end residues are part of each CDR3. Fields, in order: V gene, CDR3 length, D gene, clone size, J gene, CDR3 protein, CDR3 DNA. A D gene is named only where the DNA matches it firmly. Clone sizes are given selectively: once, few, many, or a class where the clone is expanded.

>TRBV28|16|TRBD2|NA|TRBJ2-3
CASSPAGLAATDTQYF
TGTGCCAGCAGCCCGGCGGGACTAGCGGCCACAGATACGCAGTATTTT
>TRBV7-8|16|NA|NA|TRBJ1-5
CASSPRDTGMSQPQHF
TGTGCCAGCAGCCCGAGGGATACAGGGATGAGTCAGCCCCAGCATTTT
>TRBV11-2|16|TRBD2|NA|TRBJ2-1
CASSSSGTSLYNEQFF
TGTGCCAGCAGCTCGTCCGGGACTAGTCTCTACAATGAGCAGTTCTTC
>TRBV11-2|14|NA|NA|TRBJ2-2
CASSRQGNTGELFF
TGTGCCAGCAGTCGTCAGGGGAACACCGGGGAGCTGTTTTTT
>TRBV2|13|TRBD1|NA|TRBJ2-3
CASRGQGPDTQYF
TGTGCCAGCAGGGGACAGGGTCCAGATACGCAGTATTTT
>TRBV10-3|15|NA|NA|TRBJ1-6
CATREGLESNSPLHF
TGTGCCACGCGGGAAGGGCTGGAATCGAATTCACCCCTCCACTTT
>TRBV7-3|14|NA|NA|TRBJ2-3
CASTLAGRTDTQYF
TGTGCCAGTACACTAGCCGGGCGAACAGATACGCAGTATTTT
>TRBV11-3|15|TRBD1|NA|TRBJ2-5
CASSDRGQGLETQYF
TGTGCCAGCAGCGACAGGGGCCAGGGGTTGGAGACCCAGTACTTC
>TRBV2|14|TRBD1|NA|TRBJ1-6
CASTDGTANSPLHF
TGTGCCAGCACCGACGGGACAGCGAATTCACCCCTCCACTTT
>TRBV6-1|17|TRBD1|NA|TRBJ1-2
CASSETEVRGLLGGYTF
TGTGCCAGCAGTGAAACGGAGGTTAGGGGGCTGTTAGGTGGCTACACCTTC
>TRBV7-3|17|TRBD2|NA|TRBJ2-2
CASSLTSPGLSTGELFF
TGTGCCAGCAGCTTAACGTCTCCGGGACTATCAACCGGGGAGCTGTTTTTT
>TRBV4-1|13|TRBD1|NA|TRBJ1-2
CASSRDRDYGYTF
TGCGCCAGCAGCCGGGACAGGGACTATGGCTACACCTTC
>TRBV19|14|NA|NA|TRBJ2-3
CASSITPEGNTQYF
TGTGCCAGTAGTATAACCCCGGAGGGGAACACGCAGTATTTT
>TRBV4-2|19|TRBD2|NA|TRBJ2-1
CASSQVAGGGLRTYNEQFF
TGTGCCAGCAGCCAGGTAGCGGGGGGCGGGTTAAGGACTTACAATGAGCAGTTCTTC
>TRBV2|18|TRBD2|NA|TRBJ2-7
CASRRTSGGGTGLGEQYF
TGTGCCAGCCGCCGGACTAGCGGGGGGGGAACGGGGCTTGGCGAGCAGTACTTC
>TRBV10-3|13|NA|NA|TRBJ1-1
CAISESGYTEAFF
TGTGCCATCAGTGAGTCGGGCTACACTGAAGCTTTCTTT
>TRBV11-2|15|NA|NA|TRBJ1-1
CASSWKLSDGTEAFF
TGTGCCAGCAGCTGGAAATTAAGCGACGGGACTGAAGCTTTCTTT
>TRBV5-1|14|TRBD1|few|TRBJ1-2
CASSLTGVDYGYTF
TGCGCCAGCAGCTTGACAGGGGTCGACTATGGCTACACCTTC
>TRBV5-6|12|NA|NA|TRBJ2-7
CASSLGQVEQYF
TGTGCCAGCAGCTTGGGACAGGTTGAGCAGTACTTC
>TRBV2|14|TRBD2|NA|TRBJ2-7
CASSPGLGFYEQYF
TGTGCCAGCAGTCCGGGACTAGGTTTCTACGAGCAGTACTTC
>TRBV30|12|NA|NA|TRBJ1-1
CAWSGGNTEAFF
TGTGCCTGGAGCGGTGGGAACACTGAAGCTTTCTTT
>TRBV5-6|12|NA|NA|TRBJ1-2
CASSLPDWHYTF
TGTGCCAGCAGCCTCCCAGACTGGCACTACACCTTC